The 12 T cell receptor beta chains reported below all come from one sample, sequenced in a study of cytotoxic CD8 clonotypes in ibrutinib-treated CLL. The data were produced by immunoSEQ multiplex PCR, yet TCRdb's version contains in-frame clones alone and is incomplete. In the table there are some 130,000 clones, 80% to 90% of which are singletons. The sample in question was PBMCs, obtained after 24 months of ibrutinib treatment. The receptors stem from a human donor with chronic lymphocytic leukemia.

CDR3 bases: TGTGCCAGCAGTTTAGACGTTGGAAACACCATATATTTT. It yields the protein CASSLDVGNTIYF. V usage is TRBV28 and J usage is TRBJ1-3; D gene unclear. Germline V lookup: CDR1 MDHEN, CDR2 SYDVKM. Trimming removed 2 bases at V and 3 bases at J, with 5 bases between. CDR3 size: 13 residues.

The J gene is TRBJ2-2, the V gene TRBV19, with no clear D. V lost 3 bases and J 4 bases, leaving 9 bases between the germline ends. Germline CDR1 is LNHDA and CDR2 is SQIVND (reference sequence). The CDR3 has 14 amino acids. CDR3 residues: CASSISQTTGELFF. The CDR3 nucleotides are TGTGCCAGTAGTATTTCTCAAACCACCGGGGAGCTGTTTTTT.

This clone is a singleton in its sample. V and J are TRBV6-5 and TRBJ2-7; the D gene is possibly TRBD1 (6 bases). Trimming took off 2 bases at V and 2 bases at J, with 13 bases between the two ends. The germline CDR1 and CDR2 sequences are MNHEY and SVGAGI. The CDR3 runs to 15 residues. CDR3 DNA sequence: TGTGCCAGCAGTTACGGAAGGGGGTCCACCTACGAGCAGTACTTC. Its translation is CASSYGRGSTYEQYF.

CDR3 in amino acids: CASSRTDRLAGFLNTGELFF. The CDR3 nucleotides are TGTGCCAGCAGCCGCACCGATCGACTAGCGGGGTTTCTGAACACCGGGGAGCTGTTTTTT. The chain uses TRBV11-3 and TRBJ2-2, with TRBD2 matching 11 bases. The length of the CDR3 is 20 residues. After removal of 5 bases from V and 1 base from J, the junction contained 15 bases not matched to a gene. Germline assignment: CDR1 SGHNT and CDR2 YENEEA.

This sequence joins TRBV19 and TRBJ1-3; tentatively, D is TRBD1 (5 bases). V lost 7 bases and J lost 0, with 10 bases in between. Germline values: CDR1 LNHDA, CDR2 SQIVND (reference sequence). The CDR3 sequence is 14 residues long. The CDR3 loop reads CASNRGLSGNTIYF. The CDR3 nucleotides read TGTGCCAGTAATAGGGGTCTCTCTGGAAACACCATATATTTT.

The genes are TRBV19 and TRBJ2-1; possibly TRBD2 for D (5 bases). Germline CDR1 LNHDA, CDR2 SQIVND (reference sequence). CDR3 length: 17 amino acids. Trimming removed 3 bases from V and 3 bases from J, with 18 bases in between. The CDR3 nucleotides are TGTGCCAGTAGTATCCCAAGCGGAGATGCCTTCTACAATGAGCAGTTCTTC. It specifies CASSIPSGDAFYNEQFF.

The rearrangement uses TRBV18 and TRBJ2-3; 11 bases agree with TRBD2. This CDR3 region has 18 residues. V lost 1 base and J lost 2; bases outside the gene matches: 8. Germline CDR1 and CDR2: KGHSH and LQKENI. The CDR3 nucleotides are TGTGCCAGCTCACCACAGTGGGGACTAGCGGCTTTCACAGATACGCAGTATTTT. Amino acids: CASSPQWGLAAFTDTQYF.

This clone was picked up a small number of times. V is TRBV28 and J is TRBJ2-7; D is perhaps TRBD1 (5 bases). From germline, CDR1 is MDHEN and CDR2 SYDVKM. The CDR3 has 15 amino acids. V lost 0 bases to trimming and J lost 0 bases, with 9 bases between them. The CDR3 loop reads CASSLWQGSSYEQYF. In nucleotides, the CDR3 is TGTGCCAGCAGTTTATGGCAGGGTAGCTCCTACGAGCAGTACTTC.

This clone was picked up one time. This chain joins TRBV4-1 and TRBJ2-1; 12 nucleotides line up with TRBD2. Germline CDR1 MGHRA, CDR2 YSYEKL. The V segment lost 1 base and the J segment 8 bases; nucleotides outside the gene matches: 9. The CDR3 runs to 17 residues. CDR3 sequence reads: CASSQAASSGRAHEQFF. The CDR3 DNA reads as TGCGCCAGCAGCCAAGCAGCCTCTAGCGGGAGGGCCCATGAGCAGTTCTTC.

The chain has TRBV28 and TRBJ1-2, with D possibly matching TRBD1 (5 bases). Germline-derived CDR1 and CDR2 are MDHEN and SYDVKM. V lost 5 bases, J lost 14 bases, and 15 bases lay in between. This CDR3 comprises 11 residues. CDR3 bases: TGTGCCAGCAGTCCCCAGACAGCTAAGACCTTC. Amino acids: CASSPQTAKTF.

The chain links TRBV5-6 to TRBJ1-6; D call uncertain. The CDR3 runs to 15 residues. Germline V gene data show CDR1 as SGHDT and CDR2 as YYEEEE. Between the trimmed V and J ends, which lost 5 bases and 6 bases, there was a span of 15 bases. The CDR3 spells CASSPSLSGNSPLHF. CDR3 sequence (DNA): TGTGCCAGCAGTCCCAGTTTATCGGGTAATTCACCCCTCCACTTT.

In DNA form, the CDR3 reads TGTGCCAGCATCGAAGATAACACCGGGGAGCTGTTTTTT. Its translation: CASIEDNTGELFF. This chain joins TRBV6-1 and TRBJ2-2; unclear D gene. Germline lookup yields CDR1 MNHNS and CDR2 SASEGT. Trimming cost V 7 bases and J 2 bases, with 8 bases left between them. The CDR3 covers 13 residues.